What follows are 11 T cell receptor beta chains derived from one specimen sequenced in a study of blood T cell repertoires in COVID-19 (dated by TCRdb to 2020 to 2021). Receptors were amplified or captured by the immunoSEQ multiplex PCR assay. Sourced from immuneACCESS, this table was stored by TCRdb with only in-frame sequences that have V and J called. A share of the clones is absent; for the studies checked, an unresolved V gene accounts for under half, and the remainder has no known explanation. For this sample the table gives 180,000 or so clones, of which around 90% were detected only once. The ten most abundant clones make up 0.62% of the sample. The sequencing input was peripheral blood. These receptors all come from a man in his forties or fifties with acute or convalescent COVID-19.

The genes are TRBV7-9 and TRBJ1-1; D gene uncertain. The germline V gene has CDR1 SEHNR and CDR2 FQNEAQ (reference sequence). This CDR3 comprises 13 residues. V was shortened by 8 bases and J by 10 bases, with 20 bases between the two germline ends. CDR3 amino acids: CASASFDGVGAFF. CDR3 sequence (DNA): TGTGCCAGCGCGTCCTTCGACGGGGTTGGAGCTTTCTTT. The full variable domain, rest sourced from reference TRBV7-9 and TRBJ1-1, is DTGVSQNPRHKITKRGQNVTFRCDPISEHNRLYWYRQTLGQGPEFLTYFQNEAQLEKSRLLSDRFSAERPKGSFSTLEIQRTEQGDSAMYLCASASFDGVGAFFGQGTRLTVV.

The rearrangement joins TRBV7-2 to TRBJ1-1; unclear D gene. This CDR3 comprises 14 residues. The germline V gene encodes CDR1 SGHTA and CDR2 FQGNSA. Deletions cut 5 bases from V and 3 bases from J, with 13 bases between. This chain's CDR3 is CASSLGLTDTEAFF. The CDR3 coding sequence is TGTGCCAGCAGCCTCGGGTTGACCGACACTGAAGCTTTCTTT.

V usage is TRBV30 and J usage is TRBJ2-3; possible D gene TRBD2, 7 bases. Trimming pared 0 bases from V and 3 bases from J, leaving 13 bases between. CDR1 and CDR2 from the germline V gene are GTSNPN and SVGIG (reference sequence). This CDR3 is built from 15 residues. The CDR3 nucleotides read TGTGCCTGGAGTGTACGGGGGGCCGGGACAGATACGCAGTATTTT. Encoded protein: CAWSVRGAGTDTQYF.

CDR3 coding DNA: TGTGCCATCACCGCAGGGAACTATGGCTACACCTTC. Translated, it gives CAITAGNYGYTF. The chain joins TRBV10-3 to TRBJ1-2; weak D call: TRBD1 (5 bases). Trimming stripped 7 bases from V and 2 bases from J, with 8 bases between. Germline V CDR1 and CDR2: ENHRY, SYGVKD. The CDR3 is made up of 12 amino acids.

This chain joins TRBV7-2 and TRBJ2-1, with TRBD2 matching over 11 bases. The trim removed 5 bases at V and 7 bases at J, leaving 10 bases unmatched. The CDR3 runs to 16 residues. CDR1 and CDR2 (germline): SGHTA, FQGNSA. CDR3 DNA: TGTGCCAGCAGCGTCTTAGCGGGAGGGCCGGGGAATGAGCAGTTCTTC. Its translation is CASSVLAGGPGNEQFF.

This clone has only one observation. The chain employs TRBV5-4 and TRBJ1-2; a weak D match, TRBD1 (5 bases). Looked up from germline, CDR1 is SGHNT and CDR2 is YYREEE (reference sequence). V gave up 0 bases and J gave up 0 bases, with 9 bases separating them. The CDR3 length is 15 residues. The chain's CDR3 is CASSLAGGSNYGYTF. The CDR3 DNA reads TGTGCCAGCAGCTTGGCCGGGGGATCTAACTATGGCTACACCTTC.

The V call is TRBV5-8, the J call TRBJ2-3; tentatively, D is TRBD2 (6 bases). Germline CDR1 SGHTS, CDR2 YDEGEE. CDR3 length: 15 amino acids. V dropped 3 bases and J dropped 6 bases, with 17 bases sitting between them. CDR3 sequence: CASSSHGGVADTQYF. The CDR3 DNA reads TGTGCCAGCAGCTCACACGGGGGAGTAGCGGATACGCAGTATTTT.

This clone was observed a single time. The chain carries TRBV28 and TRBJ1-5, with TRBD1 matching 9 bases. V dropped 6 bases and J dropped 3; count of bases not matched to a gene: 6. The CDR3 is 15 residues long. Germline V lookup: CDR1 MDHEN, CDR2 SYDVKM. CDR3 in amino acids: CASRPGTGNNQPQHF. The DNA for the CDR3 is TGTGCCAGCAGGCCGGGGACAGGGAACAATCAGCCCCAGCATTTT.

The rearrangement uses TRBV28 and TRBJ2-7; D possibly corresponds to TRBD2 (6 bases). Germline V CDR1 and CDR2: MDHEN, SYDVKM. The CDR3 covers 15 residues. Trimming shortened V by 3 bases and J by 2 bases, and 14 bases separated the two germline ends. Here the CDR3 reads CASSFRTTLPYEQYF. The DNA for the CDR3 is TGTGCCAGCAGTTTTCGGACTACGTTACCCTACGAGCAGTACTTC.

The V call is TRBV25-1, the J call TRBJ2-7; 10 nucleotides line up with TRBD2. CDR1 and CDR2 (germline): MGHDK, SYGVNS. V trimming: 4 bases; J trimming: 3 bases; junction bases outside the gene matches: 6. CDR3 length: 15 residues. The CDR3 region is CASSGSGRLFYEQYF. The DNA of the CDR3 is TGTGCCAGCAGTGGTAGCGGGAGGCTTTTCTACGAGCAGTACTTC.

V usage is TRBV5-1 and J usage is TRBJ2-1, with 7 bases fitting TRBD2. Germline V CDR1 and CDR2: SGHRS, YFSETQ. V shed 4 bases and J 4 bases; nucleotides not matched to a gene: 20. The CDR3 contains 19 residues. The CDR3 nucleotides are TGCGCCAGCAGCCCTCAAAACCGCGTGGGCGGGAGTTCGTACAATGAGCAGTTCTTC. Translation: CASSPQNRVGGSSYNEQFF.